The rows below give T cell receptor beta chains drawn from one sample of a study of brain T cells in children with intractable seizures. The repertoire was sequenced with immunoSEQ multiplex PCR; TCRdb's copy has only in-frame clones and lacks some. The data show 340,000 or so clones, over 90% seen once. Sequenced here: peripheral blood, sampled more than 4 months after surgery. Receptor source: a boy under two years old with tuberous sclerosis and intractable seizures. The CDR3 runs from the conserved cysteine through the conserved F or W. The order of the fields is D gene, V gene, J gene, clone size, CDR3 protein, CDR3 DNA. A D gene is named only where the DNA matches it firmly. The size entry is marked missing in some rows and otherwise reads once, few, many or a size class.

d_call: NA; v_call: TRBV6-5; j_call: TRBJ2-1; clone_size: NA; cdr3_aa: CASRGEGSSYNEQFF; cdr3_nt: TGTGCCAGCAGGGGAGAGGGCAGCTCCTACAATGAGCAGTTCTTC
d_call: NA; v_call: TRBV24-1; j_call: TRBJ2-2; clone_size: NA; cdr3_aa: CAVRSDRNTGELFF; cdr3_nt: TGTGCCGTGCGATCGGATCGGAACACCGGGGAGCTGTTTTTT
d_call: NA; v_call: TRBV24-1; j_call: TRBJ2-5; clone_size: NA; cdr3_aa: CATSDGETQYF; cdr3_nt: TGTGCCACCAGTGATGGGGAGACCCAGTACTTC
d_call: TRBD2; v_call: TRBV28; j_call: TRBJ2-1; clone_size: once; cdr3_aa: CASSLGLAGYNEQFF; cdr3_nt: TGTGCCAGCAGCCTGGGACTAGCGGGATACAATGAGCAGTTCTTC
d_call: NA; v_call: TRBV5-4; j_call: TRBJ1-1; clone_size: NA; cdr3_aa: CASISSATGPREAFF; cdr3_nt: TGTGCCAGCATCAGTAGTGCGACAGGCCCTCGGGAAGCTTTCTTT
d_call: NA; v_call: TRBV2; j_call: TRBJ2-1; clone_size: NA; cdr3_aa: CASSPGTPYNEQFF; cdr3_nt: TGTGCCAGCAGCCCCGGGACTCCCTACAATGAGCAGTTCTTC
d_call: TRBD1; v_call: TRBV4-1; j_call: TRBJ2-3; clone_size: NA; cdr3_aa: CASSQPLAGQGSTDTQYF; cdr3_nt: TGCGCCAGCAGCCAACCTCTTGCCGGACAGGGGAGCACAGATACGCAGTATTTT
d_call: NA; v_call: TRBV2; j_call: TRBJ2-7; clone_size: NA; cdr3_aa: CASSEWDYEQYF; cdr3_nt: TGTGCCAGCAGTGAGTGGGACTACGAGCAGTACTTC
d_call: TRBD2; v_call: TRBV5-1; j_call: TRBJ2-1; clone_size: NA; cdr3_aa: CASSLGLASYNEQFF; cdr3_nt: TGCGCCAGCAGCTTAGGACTAGCCTCCTACAATGAGCAGTTCTTC
d_call: NA; v_call: TRBV5-1; j_call: TRBJ2-7; clone_size: NA; cdr3_aa: CASSLDGSQYF; cdr3_nt: TGCGCCAGCAGCTTGGACGGCTCGCAGTACTTC
d_call: TRBD1; v_call: TRBV28; j_call: TRBJ1-1; clone_size: NA; cdr3_aa: CASRGGGGAFF; cdr3_nt: TGTGCCAGCAGAGGGGGCGGAGGAGCTTTCTTT
d_call: NA; v_call: TRBV30; j_call: TRBJ1-2; clone_size: NA; cdr3_aa: CAWSEQTGYVYGYTF; cdr3_nt: TGTGCCTGGAGTGAACAAACAGGATACGTCTATGGCTACACCTTC
d_call: NA; v_call: TRBV19; j_call: TRBJ1-1; clone_size: NA; cdr3_aa: CASSIDLASPTEAFF; cdr3_nt: TGTGCCAGTAGTATAGATCTAGCAAGTCCCACTGAAGCTTTCTTT
d_call: TRBD1; v_call: TRBV14; j_call: TRBJ1-3; clone_size: NA; cdr3_aa: CASSHLDRGFGGNTIYF; cdr3_nt: TGTGCCAGCAGCCACTTAGACAGGGGGTTTGGCGGAAACACCATATATTTT
d_call: NA; v_call: TRBV5-6; j_call: TRBJ2-3; clone_size: NA; cdr3_aa: CASSISSEGRDRQYF; cdr3_nt: TGTGCCAGCAGCATATCGTCTGAGGGCAGAGACCGTCAGTATTTT
d_call: NA; v_call: TRBV5-1; j_call: TRBJ2-5; clone_size: NA; cdr3_aa: CASSLTQETQYF; cdr3_nt: TGCGCCAGCAGCTTGACTCAAGAGACCCAGTACTTC
d_call: NA; v_call: TRBV21-1; j_call: TRBJ1-2; clone_size: NA; cdr3_aa: CASSEPRAQGQVRGYTF; cdr3_nt: TGTGCCAGCAGCGAACCCCGCGCCCAAGGACAGGTTCGCGGCTACACCTTC
d_call: TRBD1; v_call: TRBV28; j_call: TRBJ2-5; clone_size: NA; cdr3_aa: CASRDRGYQETQYF; cdr3_nt: TGTGCCAGCAGAGACAGGGGGTACCAAGAGACCCAGTACTTC
d_call: NA; v_call: TRBV29-1; j_call: TRBJ1-1; clone_size: NA; cdr3_aa: CSVVYRGPEAFF; cdr3_nt: TGCAGCGTTGTGTATAGGGGCCCTGAAGCTTTCTTT
d_call: NA; v_call: TRBV21-1; j_call: TRBJ2-1; clone_size: NA; cdr3_aa: CASSKRESSYNEQFF; cdr3_nt: TGTGCCAGCAGCAAACGGGAGAGCTCCTACAATGAGCAGTTCTTC
d_call: NA; v_call: TRBV2; j_call: TRBJ2-1; clone_size: NA; cdr3_aa: CASSERTGYNEQFF; cdr3_nt: TGTGCCAGCAGTGAACGGACCGGGTACAATGAGCAGTTCTTC
d_call: TRBD2; v_call: TRBV11-2; j_call: TRBJ2-7; clone_size: NA; cdr3_aa: CASSPPSGSYEQYF; cdr3_nt: TGTGCCAGCAGCCCTCCTAGCGGTTCCTACGAGCAGTACTTC
d_call: TRBD2; v_call: TRBV19; j_call: TRBJ2-1; clone_size: once; cdr3_aa: CASSIRLAHGYNEQFF; cdr3_nt: TGTGCCAGTAGTATTAGACTAGCCCACGGCTACAATGAGCAGTTCTTC
d_call: TRBD2; v_call: TRBV5-5; j_call: TRBJ2-1; clone_size: NA; cdr3_aa: CASSLGLAGYNEQFF; cdr3_nt: TGTGCCAGCAGCCTCGGACTAGCGGGATACAATGAGCAGTTCTTC
d_call: NA; v_call: TRBV5-5; j_call: TRBJ2-7; clone_size: once; cdr3_aa: CASSLARAREQYF; cdr3_nt: TGTGCCAGCAGCTTGGCCAGGGCTCGGGAGCAGTACTTC
d_call: NA; v_call: TRBV20-1; j_call: TRBJ2-7; clone_size: once; cdr3_aa: CSASWEQYF; cdr3_nt: TGCAGTGCTAGTTGGGAGCAGTACTTC